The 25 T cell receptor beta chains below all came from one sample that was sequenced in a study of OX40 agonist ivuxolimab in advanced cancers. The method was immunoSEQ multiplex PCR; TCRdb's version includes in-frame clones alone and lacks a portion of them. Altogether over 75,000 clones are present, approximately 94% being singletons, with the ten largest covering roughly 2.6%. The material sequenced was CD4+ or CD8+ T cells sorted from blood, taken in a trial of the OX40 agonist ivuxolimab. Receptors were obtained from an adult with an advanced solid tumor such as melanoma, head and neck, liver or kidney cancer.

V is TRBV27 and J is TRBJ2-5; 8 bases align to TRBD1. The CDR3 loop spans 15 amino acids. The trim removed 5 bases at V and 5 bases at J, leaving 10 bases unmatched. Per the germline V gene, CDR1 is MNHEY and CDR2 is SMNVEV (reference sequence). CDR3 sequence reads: CASSPVDRDFETQYF. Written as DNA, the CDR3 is TGTGCCAGCAGTCCCGTGGACAGGGATTTTGAGACCCAGTACTTC.

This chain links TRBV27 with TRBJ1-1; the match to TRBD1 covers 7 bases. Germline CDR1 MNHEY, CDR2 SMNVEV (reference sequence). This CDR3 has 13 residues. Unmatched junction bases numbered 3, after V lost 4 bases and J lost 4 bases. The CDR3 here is CASSYTGATEAFF. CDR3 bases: TGTGCCAGCAGTTATACAGGGGCCACTGAAGCTTTCTTT.

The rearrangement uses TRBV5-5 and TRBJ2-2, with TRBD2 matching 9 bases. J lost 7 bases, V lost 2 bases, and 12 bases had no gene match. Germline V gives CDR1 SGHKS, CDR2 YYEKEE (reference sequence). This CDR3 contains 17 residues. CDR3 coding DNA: TGTGCCAGCAGCTTAGTAAAGGGACTAGCAGTTTACGGGGAGCTGTTTTTT. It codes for CASSLVKGLAVYGELFF.

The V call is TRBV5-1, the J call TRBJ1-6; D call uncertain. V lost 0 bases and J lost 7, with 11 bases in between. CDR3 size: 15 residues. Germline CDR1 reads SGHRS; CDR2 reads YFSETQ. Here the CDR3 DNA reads TGCGCCAGCAGCTTGGATAGTCAGAAAAATTCACCCCTCCACTTT. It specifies CASSLDSQKNSPLHF.

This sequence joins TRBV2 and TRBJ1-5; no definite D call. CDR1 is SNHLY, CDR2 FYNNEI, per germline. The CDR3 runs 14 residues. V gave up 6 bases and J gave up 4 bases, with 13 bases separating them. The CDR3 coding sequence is TGTGCCAGCAGACTCGACATATTTAATCAGCCCCAGCATTTT. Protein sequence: CASRLDIFNQPQHF.

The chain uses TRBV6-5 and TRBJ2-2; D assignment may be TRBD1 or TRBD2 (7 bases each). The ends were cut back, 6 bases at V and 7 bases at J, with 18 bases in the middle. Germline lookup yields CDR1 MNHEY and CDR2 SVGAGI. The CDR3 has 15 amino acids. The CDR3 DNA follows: TGTGCCAGCAGCCCCTTCCAGGGGGGGAACGGGGAGCTGTTTTTT. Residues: CASSPFQGGNGELFF.

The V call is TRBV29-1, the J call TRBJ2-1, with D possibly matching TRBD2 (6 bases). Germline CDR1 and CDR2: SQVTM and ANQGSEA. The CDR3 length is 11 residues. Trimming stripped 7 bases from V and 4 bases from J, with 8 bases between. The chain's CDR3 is CSGGAYNEQFF. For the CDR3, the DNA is TGCAGCGGCGGGGCATACAATGAGCAGTTCTTC.

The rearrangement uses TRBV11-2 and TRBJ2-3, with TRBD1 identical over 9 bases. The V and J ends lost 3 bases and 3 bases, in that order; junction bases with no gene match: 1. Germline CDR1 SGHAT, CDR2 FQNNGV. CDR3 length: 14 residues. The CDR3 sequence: CASSFGTGTDTQYF. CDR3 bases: TGTGCCAGCAGCTTCGGGACAGGGACAGATACGCAGTATTTT.

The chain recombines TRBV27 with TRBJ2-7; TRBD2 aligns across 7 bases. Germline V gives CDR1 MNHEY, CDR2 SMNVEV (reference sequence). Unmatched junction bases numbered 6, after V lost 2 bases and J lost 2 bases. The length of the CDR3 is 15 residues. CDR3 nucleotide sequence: TGTGCCAGCAGTTTAGGCTGGGGGGGAACCTACGAGCAGTACTTC. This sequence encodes CASSLGWGGTYEQYF.

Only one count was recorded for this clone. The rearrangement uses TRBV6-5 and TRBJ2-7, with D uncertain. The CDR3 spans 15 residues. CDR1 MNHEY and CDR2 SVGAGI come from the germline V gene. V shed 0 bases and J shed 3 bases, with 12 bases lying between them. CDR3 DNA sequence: TGTGCCAGCAGTTACTCCTCCTCTGAAGACTACGAGCAGTACTTC. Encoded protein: CASSYSSSEDYEQYF.

The CDR3 bases are TGTGCCAGTAGTAGGACTAGCGGGATATCCTACAATGAGCAGTTCTTC. Amino acids: CASSRTSGISYNEQFF. V is TRBV19 and J is TRBJ2-1; 12 bases are shared with TRBD2. The length of the CDR3 is 16 residues. J lost 1 base, V lost 4 bases, and 2 bases had no gene match. From germline, CDR1 is LNHDA and CDR2 SQIVND (reference sequence).

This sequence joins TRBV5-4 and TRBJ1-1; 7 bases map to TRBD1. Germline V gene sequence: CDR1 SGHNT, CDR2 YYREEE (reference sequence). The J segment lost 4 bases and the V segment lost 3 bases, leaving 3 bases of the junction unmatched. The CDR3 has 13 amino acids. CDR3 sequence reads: CASSSQGPTEAFF. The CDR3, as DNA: TGTGCCAGCAGCTCACAGGGGCCCACTGAAGCTTTCTTT.

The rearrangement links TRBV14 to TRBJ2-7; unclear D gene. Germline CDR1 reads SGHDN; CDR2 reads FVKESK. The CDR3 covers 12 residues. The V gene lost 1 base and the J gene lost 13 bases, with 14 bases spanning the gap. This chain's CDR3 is CASSQVEPELYF. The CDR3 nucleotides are TGTGCCAGCAGCCAAGTAGAGCCCGAGCTCTACTTC.

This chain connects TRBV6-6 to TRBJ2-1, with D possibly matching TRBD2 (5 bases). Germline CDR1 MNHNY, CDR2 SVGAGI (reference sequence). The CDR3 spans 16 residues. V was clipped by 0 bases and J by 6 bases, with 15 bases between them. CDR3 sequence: CASSYSEAIMGNEQFF. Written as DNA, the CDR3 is TGTGCCAGCAGTTACTCGGAGGCGATCATGGGCAATGAGCAGTTCTTC.

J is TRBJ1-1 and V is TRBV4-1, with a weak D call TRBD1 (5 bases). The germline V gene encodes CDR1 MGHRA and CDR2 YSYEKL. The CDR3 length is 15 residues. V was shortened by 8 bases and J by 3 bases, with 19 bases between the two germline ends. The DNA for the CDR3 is TGCGCCAGCTCGGGGAGGGGAAATAGGTACACTGAAGCTTTCTTT. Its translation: CASSGRGNRYTEAFF.

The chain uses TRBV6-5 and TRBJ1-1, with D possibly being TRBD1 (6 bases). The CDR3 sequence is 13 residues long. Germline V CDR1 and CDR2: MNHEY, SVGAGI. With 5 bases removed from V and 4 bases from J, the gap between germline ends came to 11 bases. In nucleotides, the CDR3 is TGTGCCAGCAGTAATACAGGGACCACTGAAGCTTTCTTT. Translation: CASSNTGTTEAFF.

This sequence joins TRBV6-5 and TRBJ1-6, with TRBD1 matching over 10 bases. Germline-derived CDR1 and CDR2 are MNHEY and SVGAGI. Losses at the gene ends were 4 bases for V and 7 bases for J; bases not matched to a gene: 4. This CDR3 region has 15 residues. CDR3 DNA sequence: TGTGCCAGCAGTTCCCTGGGACAGGGGAATTCACCCCTCCACTTT. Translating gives CASSSLGQGNSPLHF.

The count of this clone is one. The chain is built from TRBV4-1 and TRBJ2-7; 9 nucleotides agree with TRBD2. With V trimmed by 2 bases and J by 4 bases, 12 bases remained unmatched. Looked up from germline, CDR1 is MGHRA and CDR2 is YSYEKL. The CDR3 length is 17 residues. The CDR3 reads CASSQKSPGTSSYEQYF. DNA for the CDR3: TGCGCCAGCAGCCAAAAGTCCCCCGGGACTAGCTCGTACGAGCAGTACTTC.

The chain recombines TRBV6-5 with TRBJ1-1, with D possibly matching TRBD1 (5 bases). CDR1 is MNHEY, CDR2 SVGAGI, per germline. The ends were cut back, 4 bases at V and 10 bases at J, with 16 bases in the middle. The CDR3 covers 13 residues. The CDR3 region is CASSWGLNWGAFF. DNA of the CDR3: TGTGCCAGCAGTTGGGGACTGAACTGGGGAGCTTTCTTT.

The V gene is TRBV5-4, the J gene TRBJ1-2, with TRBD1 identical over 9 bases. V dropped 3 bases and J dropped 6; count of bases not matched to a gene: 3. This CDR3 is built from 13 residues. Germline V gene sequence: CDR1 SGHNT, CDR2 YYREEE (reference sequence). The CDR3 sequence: CASSSRDRDGYTF. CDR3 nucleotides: TGTGCCAGCAGCTCCCGGGACAGGGATGGCTACACCTTC.

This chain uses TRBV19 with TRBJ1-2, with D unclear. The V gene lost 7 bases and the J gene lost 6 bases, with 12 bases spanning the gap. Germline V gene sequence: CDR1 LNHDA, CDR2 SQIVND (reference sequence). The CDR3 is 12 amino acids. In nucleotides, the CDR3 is TGTGCCAGTAAAAAGGGCCTCGATGGCTACACCTTC. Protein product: CASKKGLDGYTF.

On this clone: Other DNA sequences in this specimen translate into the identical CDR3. The CDR3 is CASSPNTEAFF. DNA of the CDR3: TGTGCCAGCAGCCCAAACACTGAAGCTTTCTTT. The chain combines TRBV28 with TRBJ1-1; D is uncertain. Germline V gene data show CDR1 as MDHEN and CDR2 as SYDVKM. V dropped 6 bases and J dropped 2 bases, with 4 bases sitting between them. The CDR3 runs 11 residues.

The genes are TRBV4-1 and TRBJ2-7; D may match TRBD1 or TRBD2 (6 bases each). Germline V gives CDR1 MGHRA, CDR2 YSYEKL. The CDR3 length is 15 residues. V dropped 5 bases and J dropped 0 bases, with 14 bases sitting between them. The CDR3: CASSIGGTPSYEQYF. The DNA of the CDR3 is TGCGCCAGCAGCATAGGCGGGACACCCTCCTACGAGCAGTACTTC.

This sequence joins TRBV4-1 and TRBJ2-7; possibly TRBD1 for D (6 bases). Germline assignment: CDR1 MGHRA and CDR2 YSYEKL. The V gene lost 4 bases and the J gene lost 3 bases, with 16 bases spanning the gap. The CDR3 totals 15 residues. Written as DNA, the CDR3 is TGCGCCAGCAGCCTAACCGCCGGACAGATCTACGAGCAGTACTTC. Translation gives CASSLTAGQIYEQYF.

The CDR3 DNA reads as TGTGCCAGCAGTAACCTAGCGGGAGAGCGGAATACGCAGTATTTT. Encoded protein: CASSNLAGERNTQYF. The chain employs TRBV25-1 and TRBJ2-3; 10 bases agree with TRBD2. Per germline, CDR1 MGHDK and CDR2 SYGVNS. With V trimmed by 5 bases and J by 7 bases, 9 bases remained unmatched. This CDR3 region has 15 residues. Variable domain in full (rest from reference TRBV25-1 and TRBJ2-3): EADIYQTPRYLVIGTGKKITLECSQTMGHDKMYWYQQDPGMELHLIHYSYGVNSTEKGDLSSESTVSRIRTEHFPLTLESARPSHTSQYLCASSNLAGERNTQYFGPGTRLTVL.